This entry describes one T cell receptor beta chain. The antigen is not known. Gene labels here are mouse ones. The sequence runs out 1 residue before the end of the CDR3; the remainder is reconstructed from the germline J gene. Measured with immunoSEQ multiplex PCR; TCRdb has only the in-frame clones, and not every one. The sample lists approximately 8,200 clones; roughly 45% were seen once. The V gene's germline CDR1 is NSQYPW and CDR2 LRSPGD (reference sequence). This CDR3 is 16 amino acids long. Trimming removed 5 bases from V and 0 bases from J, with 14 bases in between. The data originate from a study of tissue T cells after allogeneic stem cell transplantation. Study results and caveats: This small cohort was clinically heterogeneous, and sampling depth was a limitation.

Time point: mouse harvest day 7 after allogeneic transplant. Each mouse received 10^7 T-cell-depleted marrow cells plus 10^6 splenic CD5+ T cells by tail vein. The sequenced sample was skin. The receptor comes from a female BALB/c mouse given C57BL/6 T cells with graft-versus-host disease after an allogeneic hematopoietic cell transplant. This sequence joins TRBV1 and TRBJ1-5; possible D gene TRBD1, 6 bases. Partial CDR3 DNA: TGCACCTGCAGTTCAGCTCACAGGGTTAACAACCAGGCTCCGCTT. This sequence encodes CTCSSAHRVNNQAPL. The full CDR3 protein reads CTCSSAHRVNNQAPLF.